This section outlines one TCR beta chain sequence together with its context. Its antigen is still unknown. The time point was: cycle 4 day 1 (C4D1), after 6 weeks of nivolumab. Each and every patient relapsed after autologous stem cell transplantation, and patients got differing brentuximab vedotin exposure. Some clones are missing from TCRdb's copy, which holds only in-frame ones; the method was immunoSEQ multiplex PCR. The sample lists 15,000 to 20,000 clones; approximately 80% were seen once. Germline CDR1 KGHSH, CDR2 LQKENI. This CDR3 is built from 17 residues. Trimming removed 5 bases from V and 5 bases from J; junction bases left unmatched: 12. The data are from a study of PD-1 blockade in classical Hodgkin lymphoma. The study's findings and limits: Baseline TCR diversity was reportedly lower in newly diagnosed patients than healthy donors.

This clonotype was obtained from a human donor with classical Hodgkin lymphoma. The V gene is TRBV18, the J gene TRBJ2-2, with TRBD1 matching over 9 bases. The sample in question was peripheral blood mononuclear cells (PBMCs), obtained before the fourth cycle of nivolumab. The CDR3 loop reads CASSASSGTGFTGELFF. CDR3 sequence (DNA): TGTGCCAGCTCAGCTTCTTCCGGGACAGGGTTTACCGGGGAGCTGTTTTTT.